These 7 T cell receptor beta chains were all obtained from the same sample, sequenced in a study of long-term antiretroviral therapy in people with HIV (dated by TCRdb to between 2020 and 2023). The immunoSEQ hsTCRB v3.0 assay was used at survey level resolution to sequence the TRB variable region. In TCRdb, the immuneACCESS table is reduced to in-frame sequences with V and J assigned. These tables do not hold every clone; where another copy was compared, an unresolved V gene accounts for under half, and the others remain unexplained. This sample lists roughly 16,000 clones; about 90% were detected once. The top ten constitute around 15% of the sample. This specimen consisted of unsorted PBMCs, obtained roughly 2.3 years before starting antiretroviral therapy. Receptors were obtained from a woman in her 30s with HIV.

CDR3 amino acids: CASSLAGGPWETQYF. The CDR3 coding sequence is TGTGCCAGCAGCTTGGCGGGGGGGCCGTGGGAGACCCAGTACTTC. The V gene is TRBV7-8, the J gene TRBJ2-5; TRBD2 matches at 9 bases. The trim removed 3 bases at V and 5 bases at J, leaving 7 bases unmatched. Looked up from germline, CDR1 is SGHVS and CDR2 is FQNEAQ. CDR3 length equals 15 residues. The full variable domain, completed using reference TRBV7-8 and TRBJ2-5, is GAGVSQSPRYKVAKRGQDVALRCDPISGHVSLFWYQQALGQGPEFLTYFQNEAQLDKSGLPSDRFFAERPEGSVSTLKIQRTQQEDSAVYLCASSLAGGPWETQYFGPGTRLLVL.

The rearrangement uses TRBV6-1 and TRBJ1-4; 7 nucleotides match TRBD1. V lost 5 bases and J lost 9; bases outside the gene matches: 9. CDR1 is MNHNS and CDR2 is SASEGT in the germline V gene. The CDR3 consists of 14 residues. The CDR3 DNA sequence: TGTGCCAGCAGTAGACAGGGTGAGGGGCAAAAACTGTTTTTT. Amino acid sequence: CASSRQGEGQKLFF.

The rearrangement uses TRBV19 and TRBJ2-7; no firm D call. The CDR3 loop spans 17 amino acids. Germline CDR1 LNHDA, CDR2 SQIVND (reference sequence). V lost 3 bases and J 2 bases, leaving 20 bases between the germline ends. CDR3 protein: CASSIQFAPAYAYEQYF. The CDR3 DNA follows: TGTGCCAGTAGTATTCAGTTCGCCCCGGCTTACGCCTACGAGCAGTACTTC.

The chain recombines TRBV4-2 with TRBJ2-3, with D possibly matching TRBD2 (5 bases). The CDR3 loop spans 15 amino acids. CDR1 LGHNA and CDR2 YNFKEQ come from the germline V gene. Trimming left V 0 bases short and J 3 bases short, with 10 bases between. CDR3 sequence: CASSQDAGGTDTQYF. For the CDR3, the DNA is TGTGCCAGCAGCCAAGATGCGGGTGGAACAGATACGCAGTATTTT.

The chain employs TRBV30 and TRBJ1-2, with a tentative D call TRBD1 (6 bases). The CDR3 length is 13 residues. V dropped 0 bases and J dropped 2 bases, with 7 bases sitting between them. Germline V gene data show CDR1 as GTSNPN and CDR2 as SVGIG (reference sequence). The CDR3 sequence: CAWSVTGNYGYTF. CDR3 bases: TGTGCCTGGAGTGTAACAGGGAACTATGGCTACACCTTC.

The J gene is TRBJ1-2, the V gene TRBV2; 9 nucleotides line up with TRBD1. The CDR3 is made up of 16 amino acids. Germline V CDR1 and CDR2: SNHLY, FYNNEI. V was clipped by 2 bases and J by 6 bases; unmatched bases: 10. The CDR3 sequence is CASSETGQGHGDGYTF. In DNA, the CDR3 is TGTGCCAGCAGTGAAACGGGACAGGGCCACGGGGATGGCTACACCTTC.

This chain uses TRBV18 with TRBJ1-1; possibly TRBD1 for D (6 bases). V was pared by 0 bases and J by 0 bases, with 11 bases between. The CDR3 consists of 16 residues. The germline gives CDR1 KGHSH, CDR2 LQKENI. CDR3 residues: CASSPPRGGMNTEAFF. The CDR3 nucleotides read TGTGCCAGCTCACCACCAAGGGGGGGAATGAACACTGAAGCTTTCTTT.